What follows are 25 T cell receptor beta chains derived from one specimen sequenced in a study of human T cells and chemical hapten exposure. TCRdb reprocessed the 5' RACE reads via MiXCR and lists one record per CDR3 protein. The sample carries fewer than 150,000 distinct CDR3 sequences, approximately 20% recorded once. The authors' total RNA extraction used unfractionated whole blood. Receptors were obtained from a human donor in good health.

The rearrangement links TRBV20-1 to TRBJ2-1; 10 positions agree with TRBD2. V lost 3 bases and J lost 4; bases outside the gene matches: 27. Germline assignment: CDR1 DFQATT and CDR2 SNEGSKA (reference sequence). The length of the CDR3 is 22 residues. CDR3 protein: CSASYTRRSPLLAGLYYNEQFF. CDR3 in DNA: TGCAGTGCTAGCTATACTCGTAGGTCCCCCCTACTAGCGGGACTCTATTACAATGAGCAGTTCTTC.

V usage is TRBV5-1 and J usage is TRBJ2-7, with 10 bases aligning to TRBD1. Germline CDR1 is SGHRS and CDR2 is YFSETQ. CDR3 size: 15 residues. Trimming removed 0 bases from V and 7 bases from J; junction bases left unmatched: 7. In nucleotides, the CDR3 is TGCGCCAGCAGCTTGGGACAGGGGGCGACTCAAGAGCAGTACTTC. It specifies CASSLGQGATQEQYF.

In this sample, this clonotype turned up a few times. The rearrangement uses TRBV10-3 and TRBJ2-3; D is perhaps TRBD2 (6 bases). CDR1 is ENHRY, CDR2 SYGVKD, per germline. The CDR3 spans 12 residues. CDR3 sequence (DNA): TGTGCAACGGAGGGATTGACAGATACGCAGTATTTT. It codes for CATEGLTDTQYF.

The chain couples TRBV27 to TRBJ2-3; TRBD1 matches 7 bases. This CDR3 has 14 residues. Germline CDR1 MNHEY, CDR2 SMNVEV (reference sequence). The ends lost 7 bases at V and 4 bases at J; junction bases unmatched: 8. The CDR3 DNA sequence: TGTGCCAGCACCTGGACAGGTTTCTCAGATACGCAGTATTTT. This gives the protein CASTWTGFSDTQYF.

This chain links TRBV14 with TRBJ2-7, with 8 bases matching TRBD2. CDR1 and CDR2 from the germline V gene are SGHDN and FVKESK. V was clipped by 3 bases and J by 0 bases; unmatched bases: 7. The CDR3 is 16 residues long. CDR3 region: CASSHRKLADSYEQYF. In nucleotides, the CDR3 is TGTGCCAGCAGCCACAGAAAACTAGCGGACTCCTACGAGCAGTACTTC.

V is TRBV28 and J is TRBJ2-7; no clear D. Germline CDR1 MDHEN, CDR2 SYDVKM. The CDR3 contains 13 residues. Trimming stripped 7 bases from V and 3 bases from J, with 13 bases between. CDR3: CASNSRLNYEQYF. CDR3 sequence (DNA): TGTGCCAGCAATTCTCGACTGAACTACGAGCAGTACTTC.

There are a few counts of this clonotype. This chain uses TRBV6-5 with TRBJ1-5, with D hard to call. Trimming shortened V by 6 bases and J by 3 bases, and 12 bases separated the two germline ends. The CDR3 has 14 amino acids. CDR1 MNHEY and CDR2 SVGAGI come from the germline V gene. CDR3 nucleotide sequence: TGTGCCAGCAGACTCGACGCCTCCAATCAGCCCCAGCATTTT. Its translation: CASRLDASNQPQHF.

This clonotype was detected a few times. The genes are TRBV6-6 and TRBJ1-2; no clear D gene. Looked up from germline, CDR1 is MNHNY and CDR2 is SVGAGI (reference sequence). This CDR3 comprises 15 residues. The germline V and J ends were trimmed by 9 bases and 8 bases, with 25 bases remaining between them. CDR3 coding DNA: TGTGCCAGTACACAGAGCGGAGCTCCACGACAAGGCTACACCTTC. Protein sequence: CASTQSGAPRQGYTF.

This chain joins TRBV6-1 and TRBJ2-3, with D possibly being TRBD2 (6 bases). Trimming left V 7 bases short and J 2 bases short, with 13 bases between. This CDR3 has 14 residues. The V gene's germline CDR1 is MNHNS and CDR2 SASEGT. The CDR3 sequence is CASIMAGSTDTQYF. The DNA for the CDR3 is TGTGCCAGCATAATGGCGGGGTCCACAGATACGCAGTATTTT.

In its sample, this clonotype was seen a few times. The gene calls are TRBV20-1 and TRBJ1-5; perhaps TRBD1 as D (6 bases). The CDR3 sequence is 16 residues long. CDR1 is DFQATT, CDR2 SNEGSKA, per germline (reference sequence). The V and J ends lost 0 bases and 6 bases respectively, with 18 bases between them. The chain's CDR3 is CSAREGWGAPGQPQHF. Written as DNA, the CDR3 is TGCAGTGCTAGAGAGGGCTGGGGGGCGCCAGGTCAGCCCCAGCATTTT.

This clonotype appeared a few times. The chain has TRBV28 and TRBJ2-1; D gene uncertain. CDR1 MDHEN and CDR2 SYDVKM come from the germline V gene. The CDR3 totals 13 residues. V was shortened by 7 bases and J by 15 bases, with 22 bases between the two germline ends. The chain's CDR3 is CASKEVLLGIPFF. CDR3 sequence (DNA): TGTGCCAGCAAGGAAGTCCTGCTCGGCATCCCGTTCTTC.

This clonotype was counted at least ten times. One end of the junction does not line up with germline, which may come from a read error. The rearrangement links TRBV7-7 to TRBJ2-2, with 7 bases lining up with TRBD2. CDR3 length: 15 amino acids. Germline CDR1 reads SSHAT; CDR2 reads FNYEAQ (reference sequence). The CDR3 bases are TGTGCTAGCAGCTTAGCGCCAGCGGGAACCGGGGAGCTGTTTTTT. Translated, it gives CASSLAPAGTGELFF. Supplemented by reference TRBV7-7 and TRBJ2-2, the full variable domain reads GAGVSQSPRYKVTKRGQDVTLRCDPISSHATLYWYQQALGQGPEFLTYFNYEAQPDKSGLPSDRFSAERPEGSISTLTIQRTEQRDSAMYRCASSLAPAGTGELFFGEGSRLTVL.

This clonotype was seen only a few times. The V gene is TRBV4-2, the J gene TRBJ2-7; no definite D call. The CDR3 spans 12 residues. V lost 1 base and J lost 5, with 6 bases in between. From germline, CDR1 is LGHNA and CDR2 YNFKEQ. The CDR3 DNA is TGTGCCAGCAGCCAAGGTGGACACGAGCAGTACTTC. Amino acids: CASSQGGHEQYF.

V usage is TRBV28 and J usage is TRBJ2-3, with 8 bases lining up with TRBD1. CDR1 is MDHEN and CDR2 is SYDVKM in the germline V gene. CDR3 length: 15 amino acids. The J segment lost 5 bases and the V segment lost 7 bases, leaving 11 bases of the junction unmatched. The CDR3 protein is CASTEQGGSEDTQYF. The CDR3 DNA reads as TGTGCCAGCACGGAACAGGGGGGAAGCGAAGATACGCAGTATTTT.

The rearrangement joins TRBV29-1 to TRBJ1-5; 10 nucleotides line up with TRBD1. Per germline, CDR1 SQVTM and CDR2 ANQGSEA. Trimming at V came to 6 bases and at J to 7 bases, leaving 6 bases not matched to a gene. The CDR3 totals 13 residues. CDR3 sequence reads: CSVGTGVEQPQHF. The CDR3 coding sequence is TGCAGCGTCGGGACAGGGGTTGAACAGCCCCAGCATTTT.

V usage is TRBV7-2 and J usage is TRBJ2-7; possible D gene TRBD2, 5 bases. The V gene lost 5 bases and the J gene lost 4 bases, with 9 bases spanning the gap. Germline CDR1 SGHTA, CDR2 FQGNSA. The CDR3 covers 12 residues. The CDR3 nucleotides are TGTGCCAGCAGCCCCCGGGGTTACGAGCAGTACTTC. Its translation: CASSPRGYEQYF.

For this clonotype: At one end the junction does not follow the germline gene, possibly because of a read error. This chain links TRBV5-1 with TRBJ2-7; 7 bases agree with TRBD1. From germline, CDR1 is SGHRS and CDR2 YFSETQ. The length of the CDR3 is 14 residues. The CDR3 bases are TGCGCCAGCAGCTTGGGAGGGGGCAACTCCGAGAAGTACTTC. Translating gives CASSLGGGNSEKYF.

The chain uses TRBV12-3 or TRBV12-4 and TRBJ1-5, with D perhaps TRBD1 (6 bases). The CDR3 has 15 residues. V shed 7 bases and J shed 4 bases, with 17 bases lying between them. The CDR3, as DNA: TGTGCCAGCAATCCTGCGGGGGGCCCTAATCAGCCCCAGCATTTT. This gives the protein CASNPAGGPNQPQHF.

This clonotype was counted a few times. This chain joins TRBV6-2 or TRBV6-3 and TRBJ1-5; maybe TRBD1 (5 bases). Per the germline V gene, CDR1 is MNHEY and CDR2 is SVGEGT. The CDR3 is 15 residues long. V was shortened by 7 bases and J by 2 bases, with 15 bases between the two germline ends. For the CDR3, the DNA is TGTGCCAGCACCGGGGACGCCAGAGGCAATCAGCCCCAGCATTTT. Translating gives CASTGDARGNQPQHF.

V and J are TRBV5-4 and TRBJ1-1; D not resolved. Trimming shortened V by 5 bases and J by 6 bases, and 14 bases separated the two germline ends. The CDR3 has 13 amino acids. Germline V gene sequence: CDR1 SGHNT, CDR2 YYREEE (reference sequence). The CDR3 here is CASSFGLTAEAFF. In DNA form, the CDR3 reads TGTGCCAGCAGTTTTGGGCTGACCGCTGAAGCTTTCTTT. The whole variable domain, remainder taken from reference TRBV5-4 and TRBJ1-1, is ETGVTQSPTHLIKTRGQQVTLRCSSQSGHNTVSWYQQALGQGPQFIFQYYREEENGRGNFPPRFSGLQFPNYSSELNVNALELDDSALYLCASSFGLTAEAFFGQGTRLTVV.

This clonotype was seen only a few times. This sequence joins TRBV28 and TRBJ2-7; D not resolved. The length of the CDR3 is 15 residues. Germline V CDR1 and CDR2: MDHEN, SYDVKM. The ends were cut back, 7 bases at V and 2 bases at J, with 18 bases in the middle. DNA of the CDR3: TGTGCCAGCAATTCTTTCTCGGAAGGTCCCTACGAGCAGTACTTC. It translates to CASNSFSEGPYEQYF.

The rearrangement links TRBV27 to TRBJ2-7; D is uncertain. Germline assignment: CDR1 MNHEY and CDR2 SMNVEV (reference sequence). With 3 bases removed from V and 3 bases from J, the gap between germline ends came to 15 bases. The CDR3 extends over 15 amino acids. The CDR3 is CASSFRPGAYYEQYF. The CDR3 coding sequence is TGTGCCAGCAGTTTTCGGCCCGGTGCCTACTACGAGCAGTACTTC.

The chain employs TRBV10-3 and TRBJ2-1; TRBD2 matches at 10 bases. The CDR3 sequence is 16 residues long. Losses at the gene ends were 4 bases for V and 2 bases for J; bases not matched to a gene: 5. The V gene's germline CDR1 is ENHRY and CDR2 SYGVKD. CDR3 DNA: TGTGCCATCAGTGGCAACAGCGGGAGGGCCTACAATGAGCAGTTCTTC. It codes for CAISGNSGRAYNEQFF.

V usage is TRBV4-1 and J usage is TRBJ2-1, with D perhaps matching TRBD2 (5 bases). Trimming removed 1 base at V and 6 bases at J, with 10 bases between. In germline, CDR1 is MGHRA, CDR2 YSYEKL. The CDR3 consists of 14 residues. This chain's CDR3 is CASSQVWESNEQFF. CDR3 coding DNA: TGCGCCAGCAGCCAAGTGTGGGAGAGCAATGAGCAGTTCTTC.

The gene calls are TRBV5-8 and TRBJ1-6; 7 bases line up with TRBD1. The CDR3 extends over 16 amino acids. The ends lost 4 bases at V and 7 bases at J; junction bases unmatched: 11. Germline lookup yields CDR1 SGHTS and CDR2 YDEGEE. The DNA of the CDR3 is TGTGCCAGCAGCCTGGAGACCGGGACAGTGAATTCACCCCTCCACTTT. Protein: CASSLETGTVNSPLHF. The full variable domain, rest sourced from reference TRBV5-8 and TRBJ1-6, is EAGVTQSPTHLIKTRGQQATLRCSPISGHTSVYWYQQALGLGLQFLLWYDEGEERNRGNFPPRFSGRQFPNYSSELNVNALELEDSALYLCASSLETGTVNSPLHFGNGTRLTVT.